This T cell receptor (beta chain) appears in the sequencing data of a study of graft-versus-host responses after intestinal transplantation. Study summary: The transplants performed in recipients were multivisceral, liver-intestinal, or isolated intestinal. Every recipient underwent anti-thymocyte globulin induction, then tacrolimus and steroids for roughly three years. Whole-study findings and limits: Peak levels of circulating GvH clones tracked with early post-transplant HvG declines. The marrow of recipients harbored GvH clones, and ileum or blood showed some of them first.

TCRdb's copy holds only in-frame clones and misses some; the assay was immunoSEQ multiplex PCR. The sample contains roughly 90,000 clones, about 88% of which appear only once. Looked up from germline, CDR1 is SGHAT and CDR2 is FQNNGV. CDR3 length: 15 amino acids. J gave up 5 bases and V 0 bases, and 6 bases lay outside the gene matches. About this clone itself: What it binds is unknown.

The receptor's source is a human donor who was the organ donor for an intestinal transplant. The sample in question was unstimulated CD4+ T cells sorted from spleen or lymph node cells, obtained before transplant. The chain combines TRBV11-2 with TRBJ2-7; 8 nucleotides match TRBD1. The CDR3 sequence: CASSLEPGQANEQYF. The CDR3 nucleotides read TGTGCCAGCAGCTTAGAACCGGGACAGGCTAACGAGCAGTACTTC.